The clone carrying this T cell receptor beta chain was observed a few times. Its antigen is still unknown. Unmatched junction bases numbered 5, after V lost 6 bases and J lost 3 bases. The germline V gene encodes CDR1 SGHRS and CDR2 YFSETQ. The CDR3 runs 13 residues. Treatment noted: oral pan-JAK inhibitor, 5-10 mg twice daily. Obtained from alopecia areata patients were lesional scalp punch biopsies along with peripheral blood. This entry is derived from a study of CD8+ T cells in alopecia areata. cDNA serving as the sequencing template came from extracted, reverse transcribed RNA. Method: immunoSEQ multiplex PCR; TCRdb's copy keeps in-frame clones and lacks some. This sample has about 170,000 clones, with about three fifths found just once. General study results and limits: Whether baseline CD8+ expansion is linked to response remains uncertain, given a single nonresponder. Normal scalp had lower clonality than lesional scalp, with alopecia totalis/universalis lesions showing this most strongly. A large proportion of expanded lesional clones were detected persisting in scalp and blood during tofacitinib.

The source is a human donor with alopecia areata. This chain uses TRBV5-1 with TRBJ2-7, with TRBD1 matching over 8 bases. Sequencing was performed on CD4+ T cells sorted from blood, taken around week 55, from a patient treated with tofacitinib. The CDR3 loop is CASMETGGYEQYF. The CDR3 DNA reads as TGCGCCAGCATGGAAACAGGGGGCTACGAGCAGTACTTC.